This TCR beta chain was documented in a study of blood T cells in healthy people across ages. This clonotype came up once. Its target is unknown. General study findings and limits: With age, beta diversity per million T cells declined roughly linearly, significantly by 35 to 40. Long-lived donors carried more naive CD4+ cells and greater diversity than aged donors. Underestimates were what the diversity estimates from one million T cells were considered to be.

Next came a second PCR, run for about 7 to 12 cycles, which used a sample-barcoded 5' primer along with a J-beta primer mix. MiXCR, run by TCRdb on the 5' RACE reads, gives a single entry per CDR3 protein. The table has 1.5 million to 2 million distinct CDR3 sequences, roughly 27% seen once. The trim removed 5 bases at V and 1 base at J, leaving 6 bases unmatched. The CDR3 contains 16 residues. Germline lookup yields CDR1 MGHRA and CDR2 YSYEKL. The sequencing sample was made of blood. The rearrangement joins TRBV4-1 to TRBJ2-3, with 10 nucleotides matching TRBD1. The clonotype originates from a woman aged 30 to 39 in good health. CDR3 sequence: CASSEGQGVGTDTQYF. The CDR3, as DNA: TGCGCCAGCAGCGAAGGACAGGGGGTAGGCACAGATACGCAGTATTTT.